This T cell receptor beta chain was documented in a study of CD8 T cells in Susac syndrome. In regard to this clonotype: Antigen: not known.

An amount of RNA that ranged from roughly 0.45 to 1 ug was reverse transcribed with random hexamers. TCRdb reprocessed the immunoSEQ multiplex PCR reads via MiXCR and lists one record per CDR3 protein. The sample has more than 70,000 distinct CDR3 sequences; roughly 90% are singletons. From blood CD8+ and CD4+ T cells, TCR beta sequences were generated. Study outcomes and limitations: The study recognized that the number of individuals in its TCR sequencing and HLA analysis was relatively small.

Source material: CD8+ T cells from PBMCs. The clonotype originates from a human donor with multiple sclerosis.

The CDR3 loop reads CASSRGLGGSYEQYF. CDR3 DNA sequence: TGCGCCAGCAGCCGCGGACTAGGAGGTAGCTACGAGCAGTACTTC. The V call is TRBV4-3, the J call TRBJ2-7; 7 nucleotides match TRBD2. The CDR3 runs to 15 residues. J gave up 3 bases and V 4 bases, and 9 bases lay outside the gene matches. CDR1 LGHNA and CDR2 YSLEER come from the germline V gene.